This T cell receptor beta chain was identified in a study of cytomegalovirus exposure and HLA in healthy donors. 60 Vbeta and 13 Jbeta primers were used in PCR. Data came from immunoSEQ multiplex PCR; TCRdb stores just in-frame clones and leaves some out. The data show roughly 120,000 clones, with roughly 82% seen just once and roughly 3.5% held by the top ten. Overall study findings and caveats: V- and J-gene trimming in TCR beta was tied to a missense DCLRE1C variant by an analysis performed later.

Germline CDR1 WNHNN, CDR2 SYGVQD (reference sequence). This CDR3 contains 14 residues. The V segment lost 10 bases and the J segment 5 bases; nucleotides outside the gene matches: 9. On this clone itself: Its antigen is as yet unknown.

This receptor was obtained from a human donor in good health. The chain joins TRBV10-1 to TRBJ2-2; 8 bases agree with TRBD1. The sample comprised PBMCs. CDR3 region: CATTDRVETGELFF. DNA of the CDR3: TGCGCCACTACGGACAGGGTAGAAACCGGGGAGCTGTTTTTT.